A selection of T cell receptor beta chains follows, all from one sample in a study of tumor-infiltrating lymphocytes in primary liver carcinoma. TCRdb re-called the multiplex PCR reads through MiXCR, storing one row per CDR3 protein. Of about 99,000 distinct CDR3 sequences listed, more than 65% were seen once; the top ten hold over 9.5%. Source material: liver tumor tissue from sampling region 5. The receptors stem from a woman aged 60-75 years with primary liver carcinoma and hepatitis B virus infection. Each CDR3 is given with its conserved first and last residue. The order of the fields is J gene, V gene, CDR3 protein.

>TRBJ2-1|TRBV6-2/TRBV6-3
CASSSRGTSGTSQFF
>TRBJ1-3|TRBV11-2
CASSSCPDRGAYSGYSIYF
>TRBJ1-5|TRBV6-5
CASRSPLGNQPQHF
>TRBJ2-1|TRBV5-6
CTSSSLWSGSYNEQFF
>TRBJ2-2|TRBV28
CASTGTGELFF
>TRBJ2-5|TRBV11-2
CACRYSRGSARETQYF
>TRBJ2-4|TRBV28
CASSLGGAKNVRYF
>TRBJ1-1|TRBV11-3
CTSIPARLGTEAFF
>TRBJ2-3|TRBV4-2
CACSQVGSGGVTDTQYF
>TRBJ2-1|TRBV11-2
CASSLGTSGYNKQFF
>TRBJ1-6|TRBV14
CVSSQIGVWNSPLHF
>TRBJ2-5|TRBV11-2
CANSLMGSETQYF
>TRBJ2-5|TRBV28
CASSYGGALETQYF
>TRBJ2-7|TRBV14
CTSSHFAGAGRLCEQYF
>TRBJ1-6|TRBV5-6
CASSWGTEVSPIHF
>TRBJ2-5|TRBV6-2/TRBV6-3
CASSYLSIAGARETLYF
>TRBJ1-5|TRBV28
CASSPTGAPPQPQHF
>TRBJ2-3|TRBV11-3
CASSLWGSPNTQYF
>TRBJ2-7|TRBV4-2
CASSQGRGDYEQCF
>TRBJ2-3|TRBV6-5
CASGQLAGGNTDTQYF
>TRBJ2-1|TRBV7-9
CAGSFPLGGGIYNEQFF
>TRBJ2-5|TRBV5-4
CVSNLRTSGSYETQYF
>TRBJ2-7|TRBV11-2
CASSLDWSGEQYF
>TRBJ1-4|TRBV29-1
CSVEGPPGNKLFF
>TRBJ1-5|TRBV6-6
CATSVGTGVYQPQHF
>TRBJ2-4|TRBV29-1
CSVEHGVRNIQYF
>TRBJ2-3|TRBV6-5
CASSYIRNRGTDTQYF
>TRBJ2-1|TRBV29-1
CSVLGGRALDEQFF
>TRBJ2-1|TRBV28
CASSLRYNEQFF
>TRBJ1-2|TRBV28
CACSPLRGRNYGYTF
>TRBJ1-5|TRBV5-5
CASSSQGVQSQHF
>TRBJ2-5|TRBV10-3
CTISERDRAAETQYF
>TRBJ1-3|TRBV28
CASSRPGAGGDTIYF
>TRBJ2-1|TRBV5-4
CASSLKLAGGYNEHLF
>TRBJ2-5|TRBV7-3
CASSHLAGYQETQYF
>TRBJ1-3|TRBV28
CPSSLQGTGNTIYF
>TRBJ2-3|TRBV4-2
CASSQDRGSGTDVQYF
>TRBJ2-1|TRBV11-2
CVSSLRPGQSFYNEQFF
>TRBJ2-3|TRBV12-3/TRBV12-4
CASSLVSYDELATGGDTQYF
>TRBJ2-7|TRBV7-3
CASSLTGTESYEQYF
>TRBJ2-7|TRBV4-1
CASSHGTTTGYEQYF
>TRBJ2-2|TRBV12-3/TRBV12-4
CASSLEEPWNTGELFF
>TRBJ1-3|TRBV6-1
CASTMNRVHSGNTIYF
>TRBJ2-5|TRBV5-1
CASSVSGREFETQYF